This T cell receptor beta chain was profiled in a study of neurological immune-mediated disorders. Study outcomes and limitations: No expanded-clone CDR3 amino acid sequence recurred across subjects, suggesting private TCR-beta repertoires.

This clonotype came up many times. Antigen unknown. As for the cDNA, it was generated by 5'RACE with 10-nucleotide random UMIs. Over 200 million TCR-beta sequences from 15-18 subjects were obtained in each sequencing run. TCRdb ran MiXCR on the 5' RACE reads and lists one entry per CDR3 protein. The top ten clones hold around 5% of a sample with around 40,000 distinct CDR3 sequences, approximately 7.2% of them seen once. The V segment lost 3 bases and the J segment 5 bases; nucleotides outside the gene matches: 7. CDR1 is SGHKS and CDR2 is YYEKEE in the germline V gene (reference sequence). The CDR3 sequence is 15 residues long.

The origin of this receptor is a man aged 50 or older in good health. The gene calls are TRBV5-5 and TRBJ2-1; 8 bases are shared with TRBD2. The sequenced sample consisted of CD4+ T cells from blood. The CDR3 coding sequence is TGTGCCAGCAGCTCTGTTGGACTAGCTAACAATGAGCAGTTCTTC. Protein: CASSSVGLANNEQFF.